This T cell receptor (beta chain) was captured in a study of cytomegalovirus exposure and HLA in healthy donors (dated by TCRdb to 2016 to 2017). With regard to the full study: According to an earlier analysis of 587 of the donors, 200 million or so T cells yielded 100 million or so unique TCR beta sequences and more than 250 Gb of sequence data. Roughly 300 gigabases of sequencing data and tens of millions of unique TCR sequences were included in an early release covering several hundred HLA-typed donors. Among the roughly 430 genotyped donors, about 85% belonged to the genetic ancestry cluster associated with self-reported Caucasian donors. The study was designed to test whether signatures of past pathogen exposure could be identified by cataloging public T cell receptors. The study profiled the T cell repertoires of approximately 700 subjects by immunosequencing and related them to cytomegalovirus serostatus. Besides the first cohort of about 730 subjects, a separate validation cohort made up of 120 different subjects was used. To predict cytomegalovirus infection status, the study brought together high-throughput TCR immunosequencing, statistical association of individual TCRs with disease status, and machine learning. To study patterns of TCR occurrence, a later analysis re-analyzed previously published TCR beta repertoires from several hundred donors and added high-resolution HLA genotyping. Rather than using new phenotypic data, the later analysis identified candidate immune exposures from TCR beta sequences and from how often those sequences occurred across donors. In an earlier analysis of more than 550 of the donors, high-throughput TCR beta sequencing was used to judge whether each TCR beta V gene segment behaved as functional or pseudogenic. Donor age, sex, ethnicity and CMV serostatus were collected together with the repertoire data. A later genetic analysis took genome-wide SNP genotypes for about three fifths of the 666 donors and used that subset as a discovery cohort. All discovery cohort repertoires had been generated using a single sequencing platform. HLA typing covered class I and class II loci at four-digit resolution. Typing coverage differed by locus: A, B, C, DRB1 and DQB1 were typed in roughly 620-630 donors, DQA1 in about 510, DPA1 in approximately 600, and DPB1 in just under 480. Because of strong linkage in the cohort, five DR-DQ haplotypes were treated as single units for association and clustering. Among some 400 genotyped donors of the cohort, an average of about 240,000 unique TCR beta nucleotide sequences were sequenced per donor, around a sixth of them non-productive. Overall study results and their limits: Because HLA typing was unavailable for some donors at each locus, only the typed subset was used in association tests. In a later analysis, HLA-associated TCR beta chains showed more clonal expansion and lower generation probabilities than non-associated chains that were equally common. A further reported finding was that TCR beta sequences accurately predicted the HLA-A and HLA-B alleles for most subjects in the first cohort. Broadly in line with IMGT annotations, most TCR beta V segments showed up in productive rearrangements about 90% or about 30% of the time in an earlier analysis of several hundred of the donors. According to a later genetic analysis, donors in an Asian-associated ancestry cluster had fewer N-insertions in productive TCRs than the approximately 700-donor mean. Linkage disequilibrium might explain the correlated functional status among segregating V segments, but an unknown experimental factor could not be excluded. A later analysis associated 15,000 to 20,000 TCR beta sequences with specific HLA alleles at a false discovery rate of 0.05. According to the authors, the approach could potentially be generalized to other disease states and immunological phenotypes. Across donors, most TCR sequences were observed very rarely, whereas some public TCRs were present in many individuals. A later analysis found that most CMV-associated TCR beta chains appeared HLA-restricted, with HLA associations seemingly driven largely by CMV exposure. Assigning TCR associations to individual alleles was difficult when HLA alleles, especially DR and DQ, strongly co-occurred. In vitro tests confirmed that three of the cytomegalovirus-associated TCR beta chains recognize cytomegalovirus antigens. In this cohort, only TCR beta chains were sequenced, and detectable features were limited by the absence of alpha or paired-chain data. A group of highly shared sequence variants was considered likely to be a technical artifact of the sequencing pipeline. In a later analysis, the rate of TCR association differed among HLA loci, with DRB1 alleles having the most associated TCRs and HLA-C alleles having the fewest. The study listed 150 to 200 TCR beta chains as associated with cytomegalovirus. About 17 rarely observed V segments, including chromosome 9 orphons, were excluded from the earlier analysis of just under 600 of the donors because counts were too low. Several of the top co-occurrence clusters appeared to be linked to parvovirus B19, influenza, CMV and Epstein-Barr virus, according to a later analysis. Presence/absence analyses assumed roughly uniform sequencing depth across donors, an assumption that may not hold. An association between a missense DCLRE1C variant and V-gene and J-gene trimming of TCR beta chains was found in a later genetic analysis and replicated in an independent cohort. The only immune exposure information available for the cohort was CMV serostatus. Some IMGT-functional V segments, including TRBV6-2 and TRBV6-3, could not be told apart with the 87-base-pair reads, so those segments were excluded. In both the original and validation cohorts, the classifier was reported to diagnose cytomegalovirus status with high specificity and sensitivity.

The library was built by means of the immunoSEQ multiplex PCR assay. A mixture of 60 forward primers for TCR Vbeta segments and 13 reverse primers for TCR Jbeta segments was used in the multiplex PCR. The CDR3 region of rearranged TCR beta genes was amplified from genomic DNA with a multiplex PCR assay. Amplified TCR beta libraries were sequenced as 87-base-pair reads on the Illumina HiSeq System. The authors' analysis ran thus. Across the 600 to 700 repertoires, a later analysis counted tens of millions of unique TCR beta chains, 8.5 million to 12 million of which were shared by at least two donors. Raw reads were error-corrected and collapsed into unique sequences with a nearest-neighbor algorithm that merged closely related sequences to remove PCR and sequencing errors. Alignment of CDR3 sequences to IMGT reference sequences was used to assign V, D and J gene segments. Each retained sequence needed at least a six-nucleotide match to both a V gene segment and a J gene segment. Rearrangements were classified as productive when the CDR3 lacked stop codons and remained in frame with V and J, and all other rearrangements were classified as non-productive. Following IMGT convention, CDR3 was defined as the stretch from the second conserved V-encoded cysteine up to the conserved J-encoded phenylalanine. The earlier analysis of approximately 500 of the donors excluded sequences that lacked an unambiguous match to a single V gene segment. In an earlier analysis of more than 500 of the donors, a V segment was called functional when productive rearrangements were above 56.7%, and segregating when the standard deviation between donors exceeded 5%. A statistical classification framework was built to diagnose cytomegalovirus status from the catalog of TCR beta chain sequences. A later analysis assigned V and J genes by comparing TCR nucleotide sequences with IMGT/GENE-DB human TR gene sequences. The TCRdist pipeline was used in a later analysis to assign CDR3 sequences and most-parsimonious VDJ recombination scenarios. In a later analysis, each TCR beta chain was defined by its CDR3 amino acid sequence together with its V-gene family, and reads lacking a unique V-gene family were excluded. As a way to deal with suspected cross-contamination and a sequencing artifact, a later analysis dropped 450 to 600 nucleotide sequences that were highly shared and had low generation probability. A later analysis calculated a clonal expansion index for each public chain from normalized within-repertoire ranks of inferred template counts. Generation probabilities in a later analysis came from a VDJ recombination model fitted to out-of-frame rearrangements, and those results were checked against IGoR. In a later analysis, hypergeometric tests were used to score TCR-TCR, TCR-HLA and TCR-CMV co-occurrence, with a repertoire-size bias correction applied to TCR pairs. A later analysis estimated false discovery rates by permuting HLA or CMV assignments 20 times. In a later analysis, co-occurring TCRs were grouped using DBSCAN, and TCRdist sequence similarity was added for clustering within HLA-allele-positive subsets. Repertoires with fewer than 30,000 or more than 120,000 public chains were left out of co-occurrence clustering, as were about five repertoires with anomalous nucleotide sharing. TCRdb's version of the immuneACCESS table is confined to in-frame rearrangements and falls short of the full clone set. An unresolved V gene accounts for under half of the shortfall where checked; the remainder is of unknown origin. V and J calls and clone size follow that table, whereas D and trimming were derived from the DNA. This sample has 95,000 to 100,000 clones in its table, and around four fifths of those were observed once. More than 3% of the sample is held by the ten biggest clonotypes.

V is cut back by 3 bases and J by 4 bases, with 15 bases in the junction unmatched. Inclusive of the bounding cysteine and phenylalanine, the CDR3 is 18 residues long. Only the CDR3 region is kept as DNA, spanning 54 bases read in frame from base 1. Sequences SGHAT (CDR1) and FQNNGV (CDR2) are obtained from the germline V gene. Comments on this clone: This clone's antigen is unknown. No base quality values were provided; no much bigger clone lies one nucleotide off.

The cohort was made up of hundreds of healthy bone marrow donors. At the time of sampling, all cohort members were nominally healthy, though unrecorded immune exposures were likely present. The donor tested CMV seropositive and was one of the 289 seropositive cohort members. Every donor gave a peripheral blood sample, and the peripheral blood mononuclear cells from that sample were used for TCR beta sequencing. The Qiagen DNeasy Blood Extraction Kit was used to extract genomic DNA from the blood cell samples. This TCR came from a female donor in good health and CMV-seropositive. The chain was built from TRBV11-2 and TRBJ1-1, and 9 junction bases match TRBD1. Sample: PBMCs. The CDR3 here reads CASSFGLGTGSGGTEAFF. Here is the DNA: TGTGCCAGCAGCTTTGGGCTTGGGACAGGGTCGGGAGGCACTGAAGCTTTCTTT.